This TCR beta chain stems from a study of blood T cell repertoires in COVID-19. Per the study methods: Amplified reference gene primers provided the basis for estimating nucleated cell counts. The method was immunoSEQ multiplex PCR; TCRdb's version includes in-frame clones alone and lacks a portion of them. V, J and clone size are taken as reported in that table, and D and trimming were inferred from the DNA itself. The sample lists some 370,000 clones, more than 70% occurring once. CDR1 MGHRA and CDR2 YSYEKL come from the germline V gene. This CDR3 spans 20 amino acids. Trimming left V 0 bases short and J 0 bases short, with 21 bases between.

Input material: peripheral blood. The sequence was collected from a middle-aged man with acute or convalescent COVID-19. This chain links TRBV4-1 with TRBJ2-1, with D possibly being TRBD2 (6 bases). CDR3 amino acids: CASSQDPTDPSVGSYNEQFF. DNA for the CDR3: TGCGCCAGCAGCCAAGATCCGACGGACCCTAGCGTCGGCTCCTACAATGAGCAGTTCTTC.